Listed below are T cell receptor beta chains from one sample, sequenced in a study of T cells in Graves' hyperthyroidism and ophthalmopathy. TCRdb re-called the multiplex PCR reads with MiXCR, one entry per CDR3 protein. This table holds about 770,000 distinct CDR3 sequences, roughly a sixth found once. The sample was blood. These receptors were obtained from a woman aged 50 to 60 with Graves' hyperthyroidism that later progressed to Graves' ophthalmopathy. Both conserved end residues are part of each CDR3. Clone sizes are given selectively: once, few, many, or a class where the clone is expanded.

TRBJ2-3,many,TRBV3-1,CASSPREGPDTQYF
TRBJ1-3,.,TRBV5-1,CASSVMTGFGNTIYF
TRBJ1-1,few,TRBV6-1,CASSERTVRTEAFF
TRBJ1-1,few,TRBV25-1,CASSELSWGGAFF
TRBJ2-3,many,TRBV20-1,CSARPSRDTQYF
TRBJ1-2,.,TRBV27,CASSSRGRPYGYTF
TRBJ1-5,few,TRBV20-1,CSAWLGGAQHF
TRBJ1-5,many,TRBV12-3/TRBV12-4,CASSTRQGDQPQHF
TRBJ1-2,.,TRBV5-6,CASSRGQGTGGYTF
TRBJ2-1,many,TRBV20-1,CSASGRGSYNEQFF
TRBJ2-3,many,TRBV11-2,CASSFGRVLSTDTQYF
TRBJ1-4,many,TRBV12-3/TRBV12-4,CASSSPRGGTNEKLFF
TRBJ1-5,many,TRBV6-1,CASSEVTTSQPQHF
TRBJ1-1,few,TRBV9,CASSVAVSLNTEAFF
TRBJ1-2,.,TRBV6-5,CASSYIGMSTGYTF
TRBJ2-1,many,TRBV18,CASSPDWDNEQFF
TRBJ2-1,.,TRBV6-1,CASSYLLTGQNNEQFF
TRBJ1-4,.,TRBV20-1,CSAKGTYEKLFF
TRBJ2-7,few,TRBV30,CAWSVGGGEQYF
TRBJ2-1,few,TRBV7-9,CASSPPGTSGNEQFF